This entry lists 19 T cell receptor beta chains sequenced from one sample in a study of OX40 agonist ivuxolimab in advanced cancers. The table came from immunoSEQ multiplex PCR; TCRdb's copy has only in-frame clones and leaves some out. The sample carries 80,000 or so clones, more than 70% recorded once. Sequenced material: CD4+ or CD8+ T cells sorted from blood, taken in a trial of the OX40 agonist ivuxolimab. Receptors originate from an adult with an advanced solid tumor such as melanoma, head and neck, liver or kidney cancer.

The chain carries TRBV18 and TRBJ2-3; 9 nucleotides align to TRBD1. The CDR3 covers 17 residues. J gave up 3 bases and V 4 bases, and 11 bases lay outside the gene matches. Germline lookup yields CDR1 KGHSH and CDR2 LQKENI. The CDR3 region is CASSRRPGQGGTDTQYF. The CDR3 coding sequence is TGTGCCAGCTCACGGAGACCGGGACAGGGAGGAACAGATACGCAGTATTTT.

V usage is TRBV4-3 and J usage is TRBJ1-2; unclear D gene. The CDR3 contains 15 residues. V lost 4 bases to trimming and J lost 7 bases, with 19 bases between them. Germline values: CDR1 LGHNA, CDR2 YSLEER. In DNA, the CDR3 is TGCGCCAGCAGCCGTGGAGGCCCCCGAGATTCTGGCTACACCTTC. Translated, it gives CASSRGGPRDSGYTF.

V is TRBV10-3 and J is TRBJ2-1; D call uncertain. The CDR3 is made up of 13 amino acids. V dropped 8 bases and J dropped 10 bases, with 18 bases sitting between them. Germline V CDR1 and CDR2: ENHRY, SYGVKD. CDR3 loop: CAIFDPGLGEQFF. CDR3 DNA sequence: TGTGCCATCTTCGATCCTGGTCTCGGGGAGCAGTTCTTC.

The V call is TRBV27, the J call TRBJ2-3; D is uncertain. Trimming left V 5 bases short and J 4 bases short, with 16 bases between. The CDR3 consists of 15 residues. The germline CDR1 and CDR2 sequences are MNHEY and SMNVEV (reference sequence). CDR3 sequence (DNA): TGTGCCAGCAGTCTCGGAAGTGTTGGGTCAGATACGCAGTATTTT. This translates into CASSLGSVGSDTQYF.

This chain joins TRBV27 and TRBJ2-5; TRBD2 agrees at 8 bases. V shed 6 bases and J 5 bases; nucleotides not matched to a gene: 11. Per the germline V gene, CDR1 is MNHEY and CDR2 is SMNVEV (reference sequence). The CDR3 has 15 residues. CDR3 coding DNA: TGTGCCAGCAGCGGACCGGGGGGGGCCCGGGAGACCCAGTACTTC. Residues: CASSGPGGARETQYF.

V usage is TRBV29-1 and J usage is TRBJ1-2; TRBD1 matches 10 bases. CDR1 and CDR2 from the germline V gene are SQVTM and ANQGSEA. V trimming: 2 bases; J trimming: 2 bases; junction bases outside the gene matches: 5. The CDR3 consists of 15 residues. Written as DNA, the CDR3 is TGCAGCGTTGAATTATCGGGACAGGGGAACTATGGCTACACCTTC. This translates into CSVELSGQGNYGYTF. The complete variable domain, with remaining parts taken from reference TRBV29-1 and TRBJ1-2, reads SAVISQKPSRDICQRGTSLTIQCQVDSQVTMMFWYRQQPGQSLTLIATANQGSEATYESGFVIDKFPISRPNLTFSTLTVSNMSPEDSSIYLCSVELSGQGNYGYTFGSGTRLTVV.

This clone is a singleton in its sample. V and J are TRBV7-8 and TRBJ1-1; 7 bases line up with TRBD1. V lost 6 bases and J lost 11; bases outside the gene matches: 15. The CDR3 has 14 residues. Germline assignment: CDR1 SGHVS and CDR2 FQNEAQ. This CDR3 is CASSRNGQVGVAFF. CDR3 coding DNA: TGTGCCAGCAGTAGGAATGGACAGGTCGGGGTCGCTTTCTTT.

The gene calls are TRBV28 and TRBJ1-1, with D hard to call. V was clipped by 4 bases and J by 4 bases, with 10 bases between them. Germline values: CDR1 MDHEN, CDR2 SYDVKM. There are 13 residues in the CDR3. The CDR3 region is CASSSEYPTEAFF. CDR3 coding DNA: TGTGCCAGCAGTTCCGAGTATCCCACTGAAGCTTTCTTT.

V is TRBV20-1 and J is TRBJ2-7, with D perhaps matching TRBD1 (5 bases). The CDR3 extends over 11 amino acids. V dropped 2 bases and J dropped 3 bases, with 5 bases sitting between them. Per germline, CDR1 DFQATT and CDR2 SNEGSKA (reference sequence). CDR3 residues: CSARQGYEQYF. Written as DNA, the CDR3 is TGCAGTGCTAGACAGGGCTACGAGCAGTACTTC.

J is TRBJ2-3 and V is TRBV5-4; TRBD1 matches at 10 bases. Trimming removed 5 bases from V and 2 bases from J; junction bases left unmatched: 5. The CDR3 is 15 residues long. CDR1 SGHNT and CDR2 YYREEE come from the germline V gene (reference sequence). DNA for the CDR3: TGTGCCAGCAGGCCGGGACAGGGGAACACAGATACGCAGTATTTT. Translated: CASRPGQGNTDTQYF.

The chain has TRBV7-6 and TRBJ1-5; possible D gene TRBD1, 5 bases. The CDR3 totals 15 residues. V was shortened by 1 base and J by 3 bases, with 10 bases between the two germline ends. Germline CDR1 SGHVS, CDR2 FNYEAQ. The CDR3 DNA is TGTGCCAGCAGCTTAGGGGGGGGTAACAATCAGCCCCAGCATTTT. Translated, it gives CASSLGGGNNQPQHF.

The chain uses TRBV7-3 and TRBJ2-2; D may match TRBD1 or TRBD2 (6 bases each). Germline assignment: CDR1 SGHTA and CDR2 FQGTGA. This CDR3 is 16 amino acids long. V lost 0 bases, J lost 4 bases, and 12 bases lay in between. The CDR3 DNA follows: TGTGCCAGCAGCTTAACGGGGGGCATGGGCACCGGGGAGCTGTTTTTT. Encoded protein: CASSLTGGMGTGELFF.

The chain joins TRBV30 to TRBJ2-3, with D uncertain. Germline V gives CDR1 GTSNPN, CDR2 SVGIG (reference sequence). The V and J ends lost 0 bases and 6 bases respectively, with 7 bases between them. The CDR3 is made up of 12 amino acids. Written as DNA, the CDR3 is TGTGCCTGGAGTGTAGATATCGATACGCAGTATTTT. This encodes CAWSVDIDTQYF.

This chain joins TRBV10-2 and TRBJ1-5; 8 positions agree with TRBD1. This CDR3 has 17 residues. CDR1 and CDR2 from the germline V gene are WSHSY and SAAADI. The ends lost 1 base at V and 3 bases at J; junction bases unmatched: 8. The chain's CDR3 is CASSEWGQGADNQPQHF. The CDR3 DNA is TGCGCCAGCAGTGAGTGGGGTCAGGGGGCTGACAATCAGCCCCAGCATTTT.

The chain has TRBV11-1 and TRBJ1-1; D is unclear. The CDR3 has 13 amino acids. The germline CDR1 and CDR2 sequences are SGHAT and FQDESV (reference sequence). V was cut by 5 bases and J by 0 bases, with 7 bases left in between. This CDR3 is CASSPTVNTEAFF. The CDR3 DNA sequence: TGTGCCAGCAGCCCTACAGTGAACACTGAAGCTTTCTTT.

The CDR3 here is CASSIPGQGQETQYF. DNA for the CDR3: TGTGCCAGCAGCATTCCGGGACAGGGGCAAGAGACCCAGTACTTC. The rearrangement uses TRBV7-7 and TRBJ2-5; 10 nucleotides align to TRBD1. The CDR3 length is 15 residues. CDR1 SSHAT and CDR2 FNYEAQ come from the germline V gene (reference sequence). V shed 5 bases and J 2 bases; nucleotides not matched to a gene: 5.

This clone was found a few times. The chain carries TRBV4-1 and TRBJ2-3, with D possibly matching TRBD1 (6 bases). With 0 bases removed from V and 7 bases from J, the gap between germline ends came to 11 bases. From germline, CDR1 is MGHRA and CDR2 YSYEKL. The CDR3 is 14 residues long. This CDR3 reads CASSQESGTYTQYF. CDR3 bases: TGCGCCAGCAGCCAAGAATCCGGGACATATACGCAGTATTTT.

V and J are TRBV21-1 and TRBJ1-6; the table gives TRBD1 as D, unverified against the DNA. TRBV21-1 is recorded as a pseudogene. The CDR3 contains 11 residues. CDR3 protein: CASSKGTALHF. DNA for the CDR3: TGTGCCAGCAGCAAGGGGACAGCTCTCCACTTT.

V is TRBV30 and J is TRBJ1-4; the D is unclear. CDR1 is GTSNPN, CDR2 SVGIG, per germline (reference sequence). Trimming shortened V by 3 bases and J by 0 bases, and 20 bases separated the two germline ends. CDR3 length: 18 amino acids. CDR3: CAWRILVGVVATNEKLFF. Here the CDR3 DNA reads TGTGCCTGGAGGATTCTCGTTGGAGTCGTTGCAACTAATGAAAAACTGTTTTTT.